The clone carrying this T cell receptor beta chain was picked up a small number of times. Trimming pared 3 bases from V and 0 bases from J, leaving 12 bases between. Germline-derived CDR1 and CDR2 are ENHRY and SYGVKD. The length of the CDR3 is 16 residues. TRAV- and TRBV-specific primers were used for first-strand cDNA, which covered alpha and beta chains. With a V-primer adapter and a constant-region primer, TCRs were amplified for approximately 19 PCR cycles. Each CDR3 protein gets one entry after TCRdb re-called the reads with MiXCR. The sample yields 55,000 to 65,000 distinct CDR3 sequences, around a quarter seen once. The sample is drawn from a study of low-dose radiotherapy and immunotherapy resistance in tumors. On the study more broadly: Cohort 2's total reached 13 Gy over 26 weeks, at 1 Gy per fraction every two weeks.

Stated time point: before trial treatment. Material: PBMCs, obtained before treatment. This chain joins TRBV10-3 and TRBJ2-4, with D uncertain. The receptor was isolated from a male donor with rectosigmoid adenocarcinoma. CDR3 amino acids: CAISDPSALAKNIQYF. CDR3 coding DNA: TGTGCCATCAGTGACCCTTCGGCTCTAGCCAAAAACATTCAGTACTTC.